This TCR beta chain was found in a study of blood T cell repertoires in COVID-19. For the study at large: Donors in the United States, Italy and Spain gave samples during acute or convalescent COVID-19. In each case, the material was cDNA or gDNA derived from T cells, B-cell-depleted T cells, or PBMCs.

Measured with immunoSEQ multiplex PCR; TCRdb has only the in-frame clones, and not every one. This sample has hundreds of thousands of clones; around 90% occur once, and the top ten carry approximately 2%. V lost 4 bases and J lost 4, with 8 bases in between. Germline-derived CDR1 and CDR2 are LNHDA and SQIVND (reference sequence). The CDR3 runs 13 residues. In assigning cohorts, the study relied on participant-reported clinical history. Sequences were obtained from PBMCs or T cells enriched from blood (not recorded which). This chain connects TRBV19 to TRBJ2-1, with a weak D call TRBD2 (5 bases). The receptor comes from a woman aged 18-29 years with acute COVID-19. This CDR3 is CASSKRAYNEQFF. The CDR3, as DNA: TGTGCCAGTAGTAAGAGGGCTTACAATGAGCAGTTCTTC.